This T cell receptor (beta chain) was sequenced in a study of blood T cell repertoires in COVID-19. Overall study: Italy, Spain and the United States were the sources of the convalescent and acute COVID-19 samples. The cDNA or gDNA used as material had been derived from T cells, B-cell-depleted T cells, or PBMCs.

Original processing methods: Amplified reference gene primers provided the basis for estimating nucleated cell counts. The table came from immunoSEQ multiplex PCR; TCRdb's copy has only in-frame clones and leaves some out. That table gives V, J and clone size, and the DNA gave D and trimming. The sample contains around 92,000 clones, 83% of which appear only once. Trimming stripped 3 bases from V and 3 bases from J, with 11 bases between. In germline, CDR1 is DFQATT, CDR2 SNEGSKA (reference sequence). The CDR3 is 13 residues long. This sequence originates from a woman at least 80 years old with acute or convalescent COVID-19. V gene TRBV20-1 combines with J gene TRBJ1-1; D is uncertain. The sample consisted of peripheral blood. This CDR3 is CSASAGRDTEAFF. The CDR3 nucleotides are TGCAGTGCTAGTGCTGGTCGGGACACTGAAGCTTTCTTT.